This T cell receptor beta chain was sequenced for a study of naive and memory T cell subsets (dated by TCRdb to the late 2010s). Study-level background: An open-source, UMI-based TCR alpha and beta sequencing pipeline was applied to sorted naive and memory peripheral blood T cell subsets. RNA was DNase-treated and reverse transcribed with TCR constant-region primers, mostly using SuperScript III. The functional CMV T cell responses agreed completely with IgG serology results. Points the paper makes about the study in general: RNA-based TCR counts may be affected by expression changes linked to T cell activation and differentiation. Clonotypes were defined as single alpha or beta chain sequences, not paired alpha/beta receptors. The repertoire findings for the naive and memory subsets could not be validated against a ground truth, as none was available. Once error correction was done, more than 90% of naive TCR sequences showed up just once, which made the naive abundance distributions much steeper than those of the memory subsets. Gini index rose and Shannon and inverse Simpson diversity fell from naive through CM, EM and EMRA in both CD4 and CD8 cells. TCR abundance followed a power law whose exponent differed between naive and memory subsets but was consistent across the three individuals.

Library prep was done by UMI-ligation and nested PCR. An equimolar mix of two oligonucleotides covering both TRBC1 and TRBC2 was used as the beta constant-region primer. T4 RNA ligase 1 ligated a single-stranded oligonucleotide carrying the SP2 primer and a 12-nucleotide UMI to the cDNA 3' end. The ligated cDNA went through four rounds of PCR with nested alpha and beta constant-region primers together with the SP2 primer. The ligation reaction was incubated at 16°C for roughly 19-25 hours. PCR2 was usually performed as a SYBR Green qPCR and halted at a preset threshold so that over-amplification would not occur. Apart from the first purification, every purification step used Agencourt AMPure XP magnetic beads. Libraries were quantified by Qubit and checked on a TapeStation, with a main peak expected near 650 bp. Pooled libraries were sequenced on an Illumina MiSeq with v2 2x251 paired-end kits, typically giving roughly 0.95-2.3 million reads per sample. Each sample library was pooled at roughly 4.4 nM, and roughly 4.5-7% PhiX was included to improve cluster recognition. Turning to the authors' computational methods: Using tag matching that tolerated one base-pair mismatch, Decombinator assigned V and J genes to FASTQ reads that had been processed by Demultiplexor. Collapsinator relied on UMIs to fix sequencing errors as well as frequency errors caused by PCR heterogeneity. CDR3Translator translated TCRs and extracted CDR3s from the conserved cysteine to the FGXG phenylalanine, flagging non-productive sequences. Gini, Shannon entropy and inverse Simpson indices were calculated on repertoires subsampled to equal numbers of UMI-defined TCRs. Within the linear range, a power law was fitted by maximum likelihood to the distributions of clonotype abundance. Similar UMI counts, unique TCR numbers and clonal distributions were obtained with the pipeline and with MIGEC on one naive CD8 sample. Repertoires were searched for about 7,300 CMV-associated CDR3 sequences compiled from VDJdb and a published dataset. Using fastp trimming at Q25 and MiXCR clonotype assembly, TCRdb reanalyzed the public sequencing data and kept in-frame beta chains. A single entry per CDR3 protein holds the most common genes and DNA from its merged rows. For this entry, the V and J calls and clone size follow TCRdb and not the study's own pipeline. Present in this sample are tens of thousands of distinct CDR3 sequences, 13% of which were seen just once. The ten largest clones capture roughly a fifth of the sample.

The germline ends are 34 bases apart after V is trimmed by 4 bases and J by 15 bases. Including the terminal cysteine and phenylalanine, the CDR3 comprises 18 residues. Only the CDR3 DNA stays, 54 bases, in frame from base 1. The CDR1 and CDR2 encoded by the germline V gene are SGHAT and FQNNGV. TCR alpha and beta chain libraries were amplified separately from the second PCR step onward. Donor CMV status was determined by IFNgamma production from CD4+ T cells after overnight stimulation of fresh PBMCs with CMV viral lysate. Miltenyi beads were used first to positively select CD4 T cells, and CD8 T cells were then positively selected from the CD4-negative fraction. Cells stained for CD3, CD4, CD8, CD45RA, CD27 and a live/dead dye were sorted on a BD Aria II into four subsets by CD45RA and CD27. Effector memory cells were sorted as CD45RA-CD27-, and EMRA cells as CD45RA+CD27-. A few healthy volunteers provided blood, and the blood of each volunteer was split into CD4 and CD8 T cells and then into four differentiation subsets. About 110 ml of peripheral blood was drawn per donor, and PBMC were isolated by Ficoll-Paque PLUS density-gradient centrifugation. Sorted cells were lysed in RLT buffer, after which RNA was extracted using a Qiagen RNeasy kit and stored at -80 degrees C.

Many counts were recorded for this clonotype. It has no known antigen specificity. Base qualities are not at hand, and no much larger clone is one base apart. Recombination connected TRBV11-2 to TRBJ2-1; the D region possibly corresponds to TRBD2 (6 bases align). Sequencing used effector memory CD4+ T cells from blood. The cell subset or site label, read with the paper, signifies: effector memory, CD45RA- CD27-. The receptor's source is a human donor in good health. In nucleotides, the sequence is TGTGCCAGCAGCTCTCTGAGGTCTAGCGACCTACACCCTCTCTCCTGGTTCTTC. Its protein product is CASSSLRSSDLHPLSWFF.